Listed below are T cell receptor beta chains from one sample, sequenced in a study of PD-L1 blockade in urothelial cancer. This table comes from immunoSEQ multiplex PCR, and its TCRdb copy is limited to in-frame clones, with some not included. The sample shows some 40,000 clones, 91% of them seen only once. The input for sequencing was PBMCs, taken around atezolizumab (anti-PD-L1) treatment. The receptors were gathered from a man between 65 and 85 years old with urothelial cancer. The CDR3 runs from the conserved cysteine through the conserved F or W. Each record gives: J gene, clone size, D gene, V gene, CDR3 protein, CDR3 DNA. A D gene is named only where the DNA matches it firmly. Only part of the rows carry a size: once, few, many, or a class if the clone is expanded.

J: TRBJ1-2; size: -; D: -; V: TRBV2; CDR3: CASSVGAGSYGYTF; DNA: TGTGCCAGCAGTGTGGGGGCCGGAAGTTATGGCTACACCTTC
J: TRBJ1-1; size: once; D: -; V: TRBV7-8; CDR3: CASSLGQTLNTEAFF; DNA: TGTGCCAGCAGCTTAGGTCAGACACTGAACACTGAAGCTTTCTTT
J: TRBJ1-4; size: -; D: -; V: TRBV5-5; CDR3: CASSPQGFNEKLFF; DNA: TGTGCCAGCAGCCCACAGGGATTTAATGAAAAACTGTTTTTT
J: TRBJ1-4; size: -; D: -; V: TRBV5-1; CDR3: CASSLEGRGEKLFF; DNA: TGCGCCAGCAGCTTGGAGGGGAGGGGTGAAAAACTGTTTTTT
J: TRBJ2-7; size: once; D: TRBD2; V: TRBV7-6; CDR3: CASSQTSGRDEQYF; DNA: TGTGCCAGCAGCCAGACTAGCGGGAGAGACGAGCAGTACTTC
J: TRBJ1-1; size: -; D: -; V: TRBV11-2; CDR3: CASRSLRRGDTEAFF; DNA: TGTGCCAGCAGAAGTTTGCGGAGGGGTGACACTGAAGCTTTCTTT
J: TRBJ2-1; size: -; D: TRBD2; V: TRBV6-1; CDR3: CASRLAGDWQFF; DNA: TGTGCCAGCAGACTAGCGGGAGACTGGCAGTTCTTC
J: TRBJ2-5; size: -; D: -; V: TRBV6-5; CDR3: CASRPGWGQETQYF; DNA: TGTGCCAGCAGGCCGGGATGGGGACAAGAGACCCAGTACTTC
J: TRBJ2-7; size: -; D: TRBD2; V: TRBV5-1; CDR3: CASSSGLAGESAYEQYF; DNA: TGCGCCAGCAGCTCCGGACTAGCGGGAGAGAGCGCCTACGAGCAGTACTTC
J: TRBJ2-1; size: -; D: TRBD2; V: TRBV29-1; CDR3: CSVTSGTRLGEQFF; DNA: TGCAGCGTTACTAGCGGGACGAGGTTGGGGGAGCAGTTCTTC
J: TRBJ2-1; size: -; D: -; V: TRBV7-6; CDR3: CASSHGDLLLRNEQFF; DNA: TGTGCCAGCAGCCACGGGGATCTGCTGCTCCGCAATGAGCAGTTCTTC
J: TRBJ1-1; size: -; D: -; V: TRBV5-1; CDR3: CASSLAVSQADHTEAFF; DNA: TGCGCCAGCAGCTTGGCCGTCTCACAGGCCGACCACACTGAAGCTTTCTTT
J: TRBJ2-1; size: -; D: TRBD2; V: TRBV6-5; CDR3: CASSWGLDNEQFF; DNA: TGTGCCAGCAGTTGGGGACTAGACAATGAGCAGTTCTTC
J: TRBJ1-5; size: -; D: TRBD1; V: TRBV28; CDR3: CASRTGNTQPQHF; DNA: TGTGCCAGCAGGACAGGGAATACTCAGCCCCAGCATTTT
J: TRBJ2-1; size: -; D: -; V: TRBV29-1; CDR3: CSVQGGRQGTYNEQFF; DNA: TGCAGCGTTCAAGGAGGGAGGCAGGGCACCTACAATGAGCAGTTCTTC